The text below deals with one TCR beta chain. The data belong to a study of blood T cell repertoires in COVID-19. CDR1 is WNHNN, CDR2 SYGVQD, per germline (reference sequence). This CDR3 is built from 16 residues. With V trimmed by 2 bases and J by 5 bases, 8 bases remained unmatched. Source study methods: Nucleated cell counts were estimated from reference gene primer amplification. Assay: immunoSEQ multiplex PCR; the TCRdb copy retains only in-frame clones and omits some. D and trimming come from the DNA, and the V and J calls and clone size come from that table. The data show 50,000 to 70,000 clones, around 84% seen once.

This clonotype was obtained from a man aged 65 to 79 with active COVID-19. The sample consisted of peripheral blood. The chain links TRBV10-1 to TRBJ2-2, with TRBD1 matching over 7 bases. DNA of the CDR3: TGCGCCAGCAGTGAGACGAACAGGGGAGAGACCGGGGAGCTGTTTTTT. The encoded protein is CASSETNRGETGELFF.